This T cell receptor (beta chain) was observed in a study of T cells in Graves' hyperthyroidism and ophthalmopathy. RNA transcripts provided the source from which TCR beta CDR3 regions were amplified. The TCR CDR3 was amplified in a first-round RT-PCR using the HTBI primer set. TCRdb re-derived calls from the multiplex PCR reads in MiXCR, one entry per CDR3 protein. The sample consists of around 340,000 distinct CDR3 sequences, approximately 15% of them appearing once. With 4 bases clipped from V and 5 bases from J, the junction kept 7 bases outside the gene matches. Germline values: CDR1 SGHDT, CDR2 YYEEEE. The CDR3 is 15 residues long. About this clonotype: Its target is unknown.

The study, taken as a whole, reports: Most thyroid-expanded clonotypes above 0.001 were also found in blood. From stable hyperthyroidism, ophthalmopathy was set apart by a 13 V-J model.

The chain uses TRBV5-6 and TRBJ2-5, with 11 nucleotides matching TRBD2. What was sequenced was blood. The clonotype was recovered from a man aged 30-40 years with Graves' hyperthyroidism. CDR3 DNA: TGTGCCAGCAGCGAGACTAGCGGGATGACCGAGACCCAGTACTTC. Translating it yields CASSETSGMTETQYF.